The rows below give T cell receptor beta chains drawn from one sample of a study of blood T cells in healthy people across ages. Via MiXCR, TCRdb re-called the 5' RACE reads, giving one row per CDR3 protein. The sample consists of fewer than 900,000 distinct CDR3 sequences, about 42% of them appearing once. The specimen was blood. The receptors were gathered from a woman aged 60-75 years in good health. The CDR3 runs from the conserved cysteine through the conserved F or W. The D gene is left open where the match is weak. Some rows have no size entry. The others give once, few or many, or a class for an expanded clone.

V: TRBV7-6; D: NA; J: TRBJ2-1; size: NA; CDR3: CASSLFTGGGDEQFF; DNA: TGTGCCAGCAGCTTATTCACGGGGGGCGGCGATGAGCAGTTCTTC
V: TRBV9; D: TRBD2; J: TRBJ2-7; size: few; CDR3: CASSALPGLAYNEQYF; DNA: TGTGCCAGCAGTGCCCTTCCGGGACTAGCTTACAATGAGCAGTACTTC
V: TRBV4-3; D: TRBD1; J: TRBJ2-7; size: many; CDR3: CASSQESPRQGAGEQYF; DNA: TGCGCCAGCAGCCAAGAATCGCCCAGACAGGGGGCGGGCGAGCAGTACTTC
V: TRBV6-5; D: NA; J: TRBJ2-7; size: NA; CDR3: CASSGPGSKNSYEQYF; DNA: TGTGCCAGCAGCGGTCCGGGATCCAAGAATTCCTACGAGCAGTACTTC
V: TRBV15; D: TRBD1; J: TRBJ2-7; size: NA; CDR3: CATSETGVDEQYF; DNA: TGTGCCACCAGTGAGACAGGGGTGGACGAGCAGTACTTC
V: TRBV10-3; D: TRBD2; J: TRBJ2-1; size: many; CDR3: CAISSLGLAGGHEQFF; DNA: TGTGCCATCAGTTCCTTAGGACTAGCGGGAGGACATGAGCAGTTCTTC
V: TRBV20-1; D: NA; J: TRBJ2-5; size: NA; CDR3: CSAHSWRDSRETQYF; DNA: TGCAGTGCCCACTCCTGGCGGGACTCGCGGGAGACCCAGTACTTC
V: TRBV3-1; D: TRBD2; J: TRBJ2-3; size: NA; CDR3: CASSQDWSGGTTDTQYF; DNA: TGTGCCAGCAGCCAAGACTGGAGCGGGGGAACCACAGATACGCAGTATTTT
V: TRBV12-3/TRBV12-4; D: NA; J: TRBJ2-7; size: NA; CDR3: CASSFSQGGYEQYF; DNA: TGTGCCAGCAGTTTCTCGCAGGGGGGGTACGAGCAGTACTTC
V: TRBV12-5; D: TRBD1; J: TRBJ2-1; size: many; CDR3: CASGLRPWGQSINEQFF; DNA: TGTGCTAGTGGTTTGCGGCCCTGGGGACAGAGTATCAATGAGCAGTTCTTC
V: TRBV27; D: TRBD1; J: TRBJ1-5; size: few; CDR3: CASSLTGPQPQHF; DNA: TGTGCCAGCAGCCTGACAGGGCCTCAGCCCCAGCATTTT
V: TRBV15; D: TRBD2; J: TRBJ2-5; size: few; CDR3: CATSRDLGAGKGETQYF; DNA: TGTGCCACCAGCAGAGATCTGGGAGCGGGGAAGGGAGAGACCCAGTACTTC
V: TRBV20-1; D: TRBD2; J: TRBJ2-5; size: NA; CDR3: CSARKGLAGYQETQYF; DNA: TGCAGTGCTAGAAAGGGACTAGCGGGGTACCAAGAGACCCAGTACTTC
V: TRBV12-3/TRBV12-4; D: TRBD2; J: TRBJ2-3; size: many; CDR3: CASRPLESGDRDTQYF; DNA: TGTGCCAGCAGACCTCTCGAGAGCGGGGATCGTGATACGCAGTATTTT
V: TRBV7-3; D: NA; J: TRBJ2-7; size: few; CDR3: CASSLIRGDEQYF; DNA: TGTGCCAGCAGCTTAATTAGAGGCGACGAGCAGTACTTC
V: TRBV3-1; D: TRBD1; J: TRBJ1-4; size: NA; CDR3: CASSPPGTVGTNEKLFF; DNA: TGTGCCAGCAGCCCTCCCGGGACAGTGGGGACTAATGAAAAACTGTTTTTT
V: TRBV7-2; D: NA; J: TRBJ2-3; size: NA; CDR3: CASSLGRGTTDTQYF; DNA: TGTGCCAGCAGTCTGGGACGGGGGACCACAGATACGCAGTATTTT
V: TRBV5-1; D: TRBD1; J: TRBJ2-2; size: NA; CDR3: CASSLEGAPTGELFF; DNA: TGCGCCAGCAGCTTAGAGGGGGCGCCCACCGGGGAGCTGTTTTTT
V: TRBV5-5; D: NA; J: TRBJ2-5; size: NA; CDR3: CASSLGLVGGHPETQYF; DNA: TGTGCCAGCAGCTTAGGTCTTGTCGGGGGGCACCCAGAGACCCAGTACTTC
V: TRBV12-3/TRBV12-4; D: TRBD2; J: TRBJ2-5; size: few; CDR3: CASSLSGRGGQETQYF; DNA: TGTGCCAGCAGTCTCAGCGGGAGGGGTGGCCAAGAGACCCAGTACTTC
V: TRBV29-1; D: TRBD1; J: TRBJ2-3; size: few; CDR3: CSAPGQGKDTQYF; DNA: TGCAGCGCACCGGGACAGGGGAAAGATACGCAGTATTTT
V: TRBV5-1; D: NA; J: TRBJ2-7; size: few; CDR3: CASSLAQEIDEQYF; DNA: TGCGCCAGCAGCTTGGCCCAGGAGATAGACGAGCAGTACTTC
V: TRBV29-1; D: NA; J: TRBJ2-6; size: many; CDR3: CSVELWGGASGANVLTF; DNA: TGCAGCGTTGAACTTTGGGGGGGCGCTTCTGGGGCCAACGTCCTGACTTTC
V: TRBV5-1; D: TRBD2; J: TRBJ2-7; size: few; CDR3: CASSLVSSGGSDEQYF; DNA: TGCGCCAGCAGCTTGGTATCTAGCGGGGGGAGCGACGAGCAGTACTTC
V: TRBV14; D: NA; J: TRBJ2-1; size: NA; CDR3: CASSSPGDTSYNEQFF; DNA: TGTGCCAGCAGCTCACCTGGGGATACCTCCTACAATGAGCAGTTCTTC
V: TRBV12-3/TRBV12-4; D: TRBD1; J: TRBJ2-5; size: NA; CDR3: CASSFRDRGAQETQYF; DNA: TGTGCCAGCAGTTTCCGGGACAGGGGGGCCCAAGAGACCCAGTACTTC
V: TRBV11-2; D: TRBD2; J: TRBJ2-7; size: NA; CDR3: CASSLKGSSGGGYEQYF; DNA: TGTGCCAGCAGCTTAAAAGGATCTAGCGGGGGGGGGTACGAGCAGTACTTC
V: TRBV6-1; D: NA; J: TRBJ1-2; size: NA; CDR3: CASSERGRHDYTF; DNA: TGTGCCAGCAGTGAAAGAGGGAGGCATGACTACACCTTC
V: TRBV7-2; D: NA; J: TRBJ2-5; size: NA; CDR3: CASSFLWETQYF; DNA: TGTGCCAGCAGCTTCTTATGGGAGACCCAGTACTTC
V: TRBV28; D: NA; J: TRBJ1-2; size: NA; CDR3: CASTVWAHRTYGYTF; DNA: TGTGCCAGCACCGTTTGGGCCCACCGTACCTATGGCTACACCTTC
V: TRBV13; D: NA; J: TRBJ2-6; size: NA; CDR3: CASSLLRRGAGANVLTF; DNA: TGTGCCAGCAGCTTACTCAGGAGGGGCGCTGGGGCCAACGTCCTGACTTTC
V: TRBV3-1; D: NA; J: TRBJ1-1; size: NA; CDR3: CASSQAVTEAFF; DNA: TGTGCCAGCAGCCAGGCGGTCACTGAAGCTTTCTTT
V: TRBV6-1; D: NA; J: TRBJ2-4; size: few; CDR3: CASSEALQGLNIQYF; DNA: TGTGCCAGCAGTGAAGCGTTACAGGGTTTAAACATTCAGTACTTC
V: TRBV12-3/TRBV12-4; D: TRBD1; J: TRBJ2-2; size: NA; CDR3: CASSLETGSAGEQFF; DNA: TGTGCCAGCAGTCTAGAGACAGGGAGCGCCGGGGAGCAATTTTTT
V: TRBV10-3; D: NA; J: TRBJ2-7; size: NA; CDR3: CAISLLKARDSSYEQYF; DNA: TGTGCCATCAGCCTACTGAAGGCCCGGGACTCCTCCTACGAGCAGTACTTC
V: TRBV10-3; D: TRBD2; J: TRBJ2-1; size: many; CDR3: CAISGSGLDSYNEQFF; DNA: TGTGCCATCAGTGGCTCGGGACTAGATTCCTACAATGAGCAGTTCTTC
V: TRBV5-1; D: TRBD2; J: TRBJ2-1; size: NA; CDR3: CASSYGTSGGSYNEQFF; DNA: TGCGCCAGCAGCTACGGGACTAGCGGGGGGTCATACAATGAGCAGTTCTTC
V: TRBV9; D: NA; J: TRBJ2-3; size: NA; CDR3: CASAGGTDTQYF; DNA: TGTGCCAGCGCCGGTGGGACAGATACGCAGTATTTT
V: TRBV6-2/TRBV6-3; D: NA; J: TRBJ2-1; size: few; CDR3: CASSFFSGTNNEQFF; DNA: TGTGCCAGCAGTTTCTTCTCCGGGACAAACAATGAGCAGTTCTTC
V: TRBV6-2/TRBV6-3; D: TRBD2; J: TRBJ2-3; size: NA; CDR3: CASSLGTSGATDTQYF; DNA: TGTGCCAGCAGTTTGGGGACTAGCGGGGCCACAGATACGCAGTATTTT
V: TRBV29-1; D: NA; J: TRBJ1-2; size: NA; CDR3: CSASVGDSYGYTF; DNA: TGCAGCGCCTCCGTGGGGGATTCCTATGGCTACACCTTC
V: TRBV5-8; D: TRBD1; J: TRBJ2-7; size: few; CDR3: CASSLGFRQGLNEQYF; DNA: TGTGCCAGCAGCTTGGGGTTTCGACAGGGCCTCAATGAGCAGTACTTC
V: TRBV7-2; D: TRBD1; J: TRBJ2-4; size: few; CDR3: CASSFSSGTGNIQYF; DNA: TGTGCCAGCAGCTTCTCCTCCGGGACAGGGAACATTCAGTACTTC
V: TRBV4-3; D: NA; J: TRBJ2-3; size: few; CDR3: CASSQEQGGASDTQYF; DNA: TGCGCCAGCAGCCAGGAACAGGGGGGGGCATCAGATACGCAGTATTTT
V: TRBV20-1; D: NA; J: TRBJ2-1; size: few; CDR3: CSARVDPGSLSYNEQFF; DNA: TGCAGTGCTAGAGTAGACCCAGGCAGCCTATCCTACAATGAGCAGTTCTTC
V: TRBV6-1; D: TRBD2; J: TRBJ2-7; size: NA; CDR3: CASTQGGAIPYEQYF; DNA: TGTGCCAGCACCCAGGGAGGGGCTATCCCCTACGAGCAGTACTTC
V: TRBV20-1; D: TRBD1; J: TRBJ2-7; size: many; CDR3: CSARQGASWSYEQYF; DNA: TGCAGTGCTAGGCAGGGGGCTAGTTGGTCCTACGAGCAGTACTTC
V: TRBV24-1; D: NA; J: TRBJ2-2; size: NA; CDR3: CATSDPGFTGELFF; DNA: TGTGCCACCAGTGACCCCGGGTTCACCGGGGAGCTGTTTTTT
V: TRBV12-3/TRBV12-4; D: NA; J: TRBJ2-7; size: NA; CDR3: CASSFGVGYEQYF; DNA: TGTGCCAGCAGTTTTGGTGTCGGATACGAGCAGTACTTC
V: TRBV7-2; D: TRBD1; J: TRBJ2-1; size: NA; CDR3: CASSLTGPGTAYNEQFF; DNA: TGTGCCAGCAGCTTAACCGGCCCAGGGACAGCTTACAATGAGCAGTTCTTC
V: TRBV3-1; D: NA; J: TRBJ2-7; size: many; CDR3: CASSRTSYEQYF; DNA: TGTGCCAGCAGTAGGACTTCCTACGAGCAGTACTTC
V: TRBV9; D: NA; J: TRBJ2-1; size: once; CDR3: CASSVADGEQFF; DNA: TGTGCCAGCAGCGTAGCTGACGGAGAGCAGTTCTTC
V: TRBV20-1; D: NA; J: TRBJ2-1; size: few; CDR3: CSASGPLGVNEQFF; DNA: TGCAGTGCTAGCGGGCCTCTAGGGGTCAATGAGCAGTTCTTC
V: TRBV7-3; D: NA; J: TRBJ1-6; size: NA; CDR3: CASSSGNPYSPLHF; DNA: TGTGCCAGCAGCTCGGGGAATCCTTATTCACCCCTCCACTTT
V: TRBV29-1; D: NA; J: TRBJ2-1; size: many; CDR3: CSVEDNSSYNEQFF; DNA: TGCAGCGTTGAAGATAACAGCTCATACAATGAGCAGTTCTTC
V: TRBV12-3/TRBV12-4; D: TRBD2; J: TRBJ2-5; size: few; CDR3: CASSLGLAGYQETQYF; DNA: TGTGCCAGCAGTTTAGGACTAGCGGGGTACCAAGAGACCCAGTACTTC
V: TRBV10-3; D: NA; J: TRBJ1-5; size: NA; CDR3: CVISEGPGQGNQPQHF; DNA: TGTGTCATCAGTGAGGGTCCGGGGCAGGGGAATCAGCCCCAGCATTTT
V: TRBV7-2; D: NA; J: TRBJ2-7; size: few; CDR3: CASSLGGIPYEQYF; DNA: TGTGCCAGCAGCTTAGGCGGGATCCCCTACGAGCAGTACTTC
V: TRBV4-2; D: NA; J: TRBJ1-3; size: few; CDR3: CASSQDRGTGNTIYF; DNA: TGTGCCAGCAGCCAAGACCGCGGAACTGGAAACACCATATATTTT